These 32 T cell receptor beta chains share one sample of origin, sequenced in a study of beta chain features in type 1 diabetes. The entirety of the isolated RNA underwent reverse transcription, so expressed TCRB transcripts were sequenced. Sequencing was performed with immunoSEQ multiplex PCR; in TCRdb, only in-frame clones are kept and a portion is missing. The sample lists about 110,000 clones, almost 40% occurring once. Material: stem cell memory CD4+ T cells from blood. These receptor sequences come from a woman in her late teens or twenties in good health.

The chain has TRBV29-1 and TRBJ2-1; 10 nucleotides align to TRBD2. J lost 2 bases, V lost 5 bases, and 12 bases had no gene match. CDR1 SQVTM and CDR2 ANQGSEA come from the germline V gene. The CDR3 sequence is 17 residues long. The chain's CDR3 is CSVRSWGLANTYNEQFF. The CDR3 DNA reads TGCAGCGTTCGGTCGTGGGGACTAGCGAATACCTACAATGAGCAGTTCTTC.

There are a few counts of this clone. The genes are TRBV28 and TRBJ1-5; 7 nucleotides line up with TRBD1. Germline V gene sequence: CDR1 MDHEN, CDR2 SYDVKM. With 5 bases clipped from V and 5 bases from J, the junction kept 6 bases outside the gene matches. The CDR3 is 14 amino acids. The CDR3 DNA sequence: TGTGCCAGCAGTCCACGACAGGGCTATCAGCCCCAGCATTTT. The encoded protein is CASSPRQGYQPQHF.

This clone came up once. The chain recombines TRBV27 with TRBJ2-2; 8 bases match TRBD1. In germline, CDR1 is MNHEY, CDR2 SMNVEV (reference sequence). Trimming at V came to 5 bases and at J to 6 bases, leaving 8 bases not matched to a gene. CDR3 length: 15 residues. The CDR3 sequence: CASSPDRVHAGELFF. CDR3 coding DNA: TGTGCCAGCAGTCCGGACAGGGTTCACGCCGGGGAGCTGTTTTTT.

This clone is a singleton in its sample. This rearrangement joins TRBV4-1 to TRBJ2-6; D might be TRBD1 (7 bases). In germline, CDR1 is MGHRA, CDR2 YSYEKL. V shed 1 base and J shed 2 bases, with 15 bases lying between them. The CDR3 has 18 residues. The CDR3 sequence: CASSQASGGYPGANVLTF. CDR3 nucleotides: TGCGCCAGCAGCCAAGCGTCAGGGGGGTATCCTGGGGCCAACGTCCTGACTTTC.

This sequence joins TRBV19 and TRBJ2-1, with D perhaps TRBD2 (6 bases). Between the trimmed V and J ends, which lost 0 bases and 4 bases, there was a span of 13 bases. Germline CDR1 is LNHDA and CDR2 is SQIVND (reference sequence). The CDR3 covers 16 residues. The CDR3 protein is CASSIDWAGPYNEQFF. CDR3 DNA sequence: TGTGCCAGTAGTATAGATTGGGCGGGACCGTACAATGAGCAGTTCTTC. Together with reference TRBV19 and TRBJ2-1, the CDR3 gives the full variable domain: DGGITQSPKYLFRKEGQNVTLSCEQNLNHDAMYWYRQDPGQGLRLIYYSQIVNDFQKGDIAEGYSVSREKKESFPLTVTSAQKNPTAFYLCASSIDWAGPYNEQFFGPGTRLTVL.

The chain employs TRBV7-3 and TRBJ2-7, with 11 positions matching TRBD2. CDR3 length equals 16 residues. The junction had 11 bases not matched to a gene; V was cut back by 8 bases and J by 2 bases. The germline gives CDR1 SGHTA, CDR2 FQGTGA. The CDR3 loop reads CASSPLLAGGPYEQYF. The CDR3 DNA follows: TGTGCCAGCTCCCCACTTTTAGCGGGAGGGCCCTACGAGCAGTACTTC.

The V and J genes are TRBV11-2 and TRBJ2-2; 13 positions agree with TRBD2. Germline CDR1 is SGHAT and CDR2 is FQNNGV. V gave up 7 bases and J gave up 3 bases; unmatched junction bases: 8. This CDR3 has 17 amino acids. The CDR3 loop is CASNLLAGGPYTGELFF. CDR3 nucleotide sequence: TGTGCCAGCAACCTACTAGCGGGAGGGCCTTACACCGGGGAGCTGTTTTTT. Supplemented by reference TRBV11-2 and TRBJ2-2, the full variable domain reads EAGVAQSPRYKIIEKRQSVAFWCNPISGHATLYWYQQILGQGPKLLIQFQNNGVVDDSQLPKDRFSAERLKGVDSTLKIQPAKLEDSAVYLCASNLLAGGPYTGELFFGEGSRLTVL.

J is TRBJ1-4 and V is TRBV11-2; D is possibly TRBD1 (6 bases). The CDR3 is 14 residues long. The germline gives CDR1 SGHAT, CDR2 FQNNGV. Trimming cost V 5 bases and J 3 bases, with 10 bases left between them. The CDR3 protein is CASSPRGANEKLFF. Here the CDR3 DNA reads TGTGCCAGCAGCCCCAGGGGTGCTAATGAAAAACTGTTTTTT. The whole variable domain, remainder taken from reference TRBV11-2 and TRBJ1-4, is EAGVAQSPRYKIIEKRQSVAFWCNPISGHATLYWYQQILGQGPKLLIQFQNNGVVDDSQLPKDRFSAERLKGVDSTLKIQPAKLEDSAVYLCASSPRGANEKLFFGSGTQLSVL.

A few counts support this clone. The sample contains more than one DNA sequence encoding this CDR3. V gene TRBV5-1 combines with J gene TRBJ2-1; D ambiguous. The CDR3 spans 14 residues. Germline loops: CDR1 SGHRS, CDR2 YFSETQ. V was trimmed by 0 bases and J by 0 bases, leaving 4 bases between them. DNA for the CDR3: TGCGCCAGCAGCTTGGGCTACTCCTACAATGAGCAGTTCTTC. Its protein product is CASSLGYSYNEQFF.

This clone was seen a few times. The chain has TRBV7-2 and TRBJ2-7; TRBD1 agrees at 9 bases. V gave up 5 bases and J gave up 6 bases; unmatched junction bases: 5. The V gene's germline CDR1 is SGHTA and CDR2 FQGNSA. The CDR3 contains 13 residues. CDR3 region: CASSTGTGLEQYF. Written as DNA, the CDR3 is TGTGCCAGCAGCACTGGGACAGGGCTCGAGCAGTACTTC. Based on the CDR3 plus reference TRBV7-2 and TRBJ2-7, the full variable domain is GAGVSQSPSNKVTEKGKDVELRCDPISGHTALYWYRQSLGQGLEFLIYFQGNSAPDKSGLPSDRFSAERTGGSVSTLTIQRTQQEDSAVYLCASSTGTGLEQYFGPGTRLTVT.

The table lists this clone with a few counts. The chain uses TRBV21-1 and TRBJ2-5; the D call of TRBD1 is as the table states it, not checked on the DNA. TRBV21-1 corresponds to a pseudogene. This CDR3 region has 14 residues. In DNA, the CDR3 is TGTGCCAGCAGCGGAACAGCCCAACAAGAGACCCAGTACTTC. Protein sequence: CASSGTAQQETQYF.

This clone has more than one count but fewer than ten. The V gene is TRBV5-1, the J gene TRBJ1-4, with D possibly TRBD1 on 6 matching bases. Germline CDR1 is SGHRS and CDR2 is YFSETQ. V shed 4 bases and J shed 10 bases, with 11 bases lying between them. This CDR3 comprises 12 residues. The CDR3 DNA sequence: TGCGCCAGCAGCCGCCTAGGGGGAAAACTGTTTTTT. Protein product: CASSRLGGKLFF.

This clone appeared a few times. The chain's CDR3 is CAARGLYEQYF. CDR3 nucleotide sequence: TGTGCCGCCCGAGGGTTATACGAGCAGTACTTC. The chain is built from TRBV6-1 and TRBJ2-7; D possibly corresponds to TRBD2 (5 bases). The V end was cut by 11 bases, the J end by 4 bases, with 12 bases between. The length of the CDR3 is 11 residues. Germline V gene data show CDR1 as MNHNS and CDR2 as SASEGT.

The chain uses TRBV15 and TRBJ2-7; TRBD1 might be the D (5 bases). Trimming removed 3 bases at V and 3 bases at J, with 9 bases between. This CDR3 has 13 amino acids. Germline V gives CDR1 LNHNV, CDR2 YYDKDF (reference sequence). The CDR3 region is CATSRDIYYEQYF. The DNA of the CDR3 is TGTGCCACCAGCAGGGACATTTACTACGAGCAGTACTTC.

Written as DNA, the CDR3 is TGTGCCAGCAGCTTGGGGAGGGTACGGTTGGAGGGCTACACCTTC. This translates into CASSLGRVRLEGYTF. The chain recombines TRBV5-6 with TRBJ1-2, with D unresolved. The germline V gene encodes CDR1 SGHDT and CDR2 YYEEEE. V lost 0 bases, J lost 8 bases, and 17 bases lay in between. The CDR3 contains 15 residues.

This clone appeared a few times. The junction shows a germline mismatch at one end, possibly a read error. The gene calls are TRBV19 and TRBJ2-3; 8 bases align to TRBD1. Per the germline V gene, CDR1 is LNHDA and CDR2 is SQIVND (reference sequence). The CDR3 runs to 11 residues. The CDR3 nucleotides are TGTGCCAGTAGTATCGCAGGGGGCTGGAATTTT. Its translation: CASSIAGGWNF.

The chain employs TRBV29-1 and TRBJ2-7; D is unresolved. The CDR3 totals 12 residues. CDR1 is SQVTM and CDR2 is ANQGSEA in the germline V gene. Trimming pared 1 base from V and 4 bases from J, leaving 8 bases between. CDR3 amino acids: CSVEVVRYEQYF. The CDR3 DNA is TGCAGCGTTGAAGTCGTCAGGTACGAGCAGTACTTC.

This chain joins TRBV30 and TRBJ2-2, with 10 bases lining up with TRBD1. This CDR3 is built from 15 residues. Germline V gives CDR1 GTSNPN, CDR2 SVGIG (reference sequence). Unmatched junction bases numbered 7, after V lost 2 bases and J lost 7 bases. The CDR3 region is CAWSRKTGGHGELFF. CDR3 nucleotide sequence: TGTGCCTGGAGTCGAAAGACAGGGGGCCACGGGGAGCTGTTTTTT.

V gene TRBV6-5 combines with J gene TRBJ1-4; D perhaps matches TRBD1 (6 bases). In germline, CDR1 is MNHEY, CDR2 SVGAGI. Trimming cost V 0 bases and J 10 bases, with 9 bases left between them. The CDR3 is 13 amino acids. CDR3 loop: CASSYSTDRKLFF. Here the CDR3 DNA reads TGTGCCAGCAGTTACTCCACGGACAGAAAACTGTTTTTT.

The chain combines TRBV5-1 with TRBJ2-2, with 8 nucleotides matching TRBD2. The trim removed 3 bases at V and 7 bases at J, leaving 5 bases unmatched. Germline CDR1 reads SGHRS; CDR2 reads YFSETQ. The CDR3 sequence is 14 residues long. CDR3 nucleotides: TGCGCCAGCAGCTCAAGACTAGCGTACGGGGAGCTGTTTTTT. This encodes CASSSRLAYGELFF.

The chain uses TRBV14 and TRBJ2-1; TRBD2 agrees at 9 bases. V was clipped by 7 bases and J by 5 bases; unmatched bases: 6. The CDR3 runs to 14 residues. The germline V gene has CDR1 SGHDN and CDR2 FVKESK. This chain's CDR3 is CASTDAGGHNEQFF. CDR3 DNA: TGTGCCAGCACAGACGCGGGAGGGCACAATGAGCAGTTCTTC.

The gene calls are TRBV10-2 and TRBJ2-5; 7 positions match TRBD1. CDR1 WSHSY and CDR2 SAAADI come from the germline V gene. Trimming took 3 bases from V and 5 from J; bases not matched to a gene: 12. The CDR3 sequence is 16 residues long. For the CDR3, the DNA is TGCGCCAGCAGTGAAAAAGGCAGGGGGTTCCCGGAGACCCAGTACTTC. Encoded protein: CASSEKGRGFPETQYF.

This clone was seen a handful of times. The chain links TRBV28 to TRBJ2-1, with unresolved D. The ends were cut back, 3 bases at V and 0 bases at J, with 9 bases in the middle. In germline, CDR1 is MDHEN, CDR2 SYDVKM. The CDR3 length is 15 residues. This CDR3 reads CASSLLKLSYNEQFF. DNA for the CDR3: TGTGCCAGCAGTTTGCTAAAGCTCTCCTACAATGAGCAGTTCTTC.

The J gene is TRBJ2-7, the V gene TRBV5-4; 8 positions agree with TRBD1. Germline CDR1 SGHNT, CDR2 YYREEE (reference sequence). The V segment lost 3 bases and the J segment 3 bases; nucleotides outside the gene matches: 2. This CDR3 region has 13 residues. The chain's CDR3 is CASSSTGVYEQYF. In DNA, the CDR3 is TGTGCCAGCAGCTCGACAGGGGTCTACGAGCAGTACTTC.

The rearrangement joins TRBV18 to TRBJ2-7; TRBD2 aligns across 8 bases. The CDR3 has 15 residues. Germline CDR1 reads KGHSH; CDR2 reads LQKENI. After removal of 2 bases from V and 4 bases from J, the junction contained 7 bases not matched to a gene. CDR3 DNA: TGTGCCAGCTCACCAGCGGGAGGCCTTATATACGAGCAGTACTTC. Encoded protein: CASSPAGGLIYEQYF.

The gene calls are TRBV28 and TRBJ2-5; 7 bases fit TRBD2. The CDR3 contains 14 residues. V trimming: 7 bases; J trimming: 7 bases; junction bases outside the gene matches: 12. Germline assignment: CDR1 MDHEN and CDR2 SYDVKM. CDR3: CASNAQAPGGTQYF. The CDR3 nucleotides are TGTGCCAGCAATGCCCAGGCTCCGGGGGGGACCCAGTACTTC.

This clone has just one count. The V and J genes are TRBV6-6 and TRBJ1-1; unclear D gene. Trimming cost V 6 bases and J 10 bases, with 9 bases left between them. The CDR3 loop spans 10 amino acids. Germline CDR1 and CDR2: MNHNY and SVGAGI (reference sequence). The DNA of the CDR3 is TGTGCCAGCAGCCTAACTCGAGCTTTCTTT. Amino acids: CASSLTRAFF.

This chain connects TRBV4-1 to TRBJ1-4, with D hard to call. This CDR3 region has 15 residues. V gave up 0 bases and J gave up 4 bases, with 9 bases separating them. Germline lookup yields CDR1 MGHRA and CDR2 YSYEKL. In DNA, the CDR3 is TGCGCCAGCAGCCAAGATGGCCATTATAATGAAAAACTGTTTTTT. It encodes CASSQDGHYNEKLFF.

The V gene is TRBV10-3, the J gene TRBJ2-3; TRBD1 matches at 10 bases. CDR1 and CDR2 from the germline V gene are ENHRY and SYGVKD. This CDR3 has 15 amino acids. J was trimmed by 4 bases and V by 5 bases; bases with no gene match: 6. The CDR3 loop reads CAISSRDRGSDTQYF. Here the CDR3 DNA reads TGTGCCATCAGTAGCCGGGACAGGGGTTCAGATACGCAGTATTTT.

The rearrangement links TRBV19 to TRBJ1-5; no definite D call. V was pared by 3 bases and J by 3 bases, with 15 bases between. Per germline, CDR1 LNHDA and CDR2 SQIVND (reference sequence). The CDR3 has 16 amino acids. In nucleotides, the CDR3 is TGTGCCAGTAGTATTTGGGGAGGGCCGCTCAATCAGCCCCAGCATTTT. Translating it yields CASSIWGGPLNQPQHF.

The genes are TRBV19 and TRBJ1-1, with D possibly being TRBD1 (5 bases). V was trimmed by 3 bases and J by 0 bases, leaving 17 bases between them. The CDR3 contains 17 residues. In germline, CDR1 is LNHDA, CDR2 SQIVND (reference sequence). In DNA form, the CDR3 reads TGTGCCAGTAGTATCTCGCCTTTGGCCAGGGTGAACACTGAAGCTTTCTTT. Residues: CASSISPLARVNTEAFF.

CDR3 protein: CASSLTGSSYEQYF. The CDR3 DNA reads as TGCGCCAGCAGCTTGACAGGATCTTCCTACGAGCAGTACTTC. The V gene is TRBV5-1, the J gene TRBJ2-5; the D gene is possibly TRBD1 (5 bases). With the DNA end fitting TRBJ2-7 better, the J assignment may be wrong. CDR1 and CDR2 from the germline V gene are SGHRS and YFSETQ. The CDR3 is 14 residues long.